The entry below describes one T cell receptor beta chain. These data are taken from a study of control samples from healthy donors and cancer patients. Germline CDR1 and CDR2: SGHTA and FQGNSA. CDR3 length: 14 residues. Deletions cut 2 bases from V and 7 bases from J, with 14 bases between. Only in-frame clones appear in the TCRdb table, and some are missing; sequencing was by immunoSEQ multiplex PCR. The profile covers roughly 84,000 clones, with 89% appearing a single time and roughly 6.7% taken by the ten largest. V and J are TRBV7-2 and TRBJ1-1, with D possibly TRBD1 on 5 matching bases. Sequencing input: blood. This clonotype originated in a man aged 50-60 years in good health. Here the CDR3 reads CASSLSFGQGEAFF. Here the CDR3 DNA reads TGTGCCAGCAGCTTATCGTTCGGGCAGGGTGAAGCTTTCTTT.